This T cell receptor (beta chain) derives from a study of blood T cell repertoires in COVID-19. Study overall: Samples came from the United States, Italy and Spain, spanning acute and convalescent COVID-19. PBMCs, B-cell-depleted T cells, or T cells provided the cDNA or gDNA that made up the material.

Authors' data handling: From reference gene primer amplification, estimates of nucleated cell counts were derived. Libraries were prepared by immunoSEQ multiplex PCR; TCRdb keeps only in-frame clonotypes and omits some of them. For V, J and clone size, that table is used; D and trimming come from the DNA. The sample includes approximately 110,000 clones, 69% of them seen just once. V was cut by 1 base and J by 6 bases, with 8 bases left in between. Germline lookup yields CDR1 SGDLS and CDR2 YYNGEE. The CDR3 sequence is 13 residues long. This TCR came from a man older than 75 with acute or convalescent COVID-19. Sample: peripheral blood. The rearrangement links TRBV9 to TRBJ2-1, with a possible D match to TRBD1 (7 bases). The CDR3 is CASSVQGGNEQFF. DNA of the CDR3: TGTGCCAGCAGCGTACAGGGGGGCAATGAGCAGTTCTTC.